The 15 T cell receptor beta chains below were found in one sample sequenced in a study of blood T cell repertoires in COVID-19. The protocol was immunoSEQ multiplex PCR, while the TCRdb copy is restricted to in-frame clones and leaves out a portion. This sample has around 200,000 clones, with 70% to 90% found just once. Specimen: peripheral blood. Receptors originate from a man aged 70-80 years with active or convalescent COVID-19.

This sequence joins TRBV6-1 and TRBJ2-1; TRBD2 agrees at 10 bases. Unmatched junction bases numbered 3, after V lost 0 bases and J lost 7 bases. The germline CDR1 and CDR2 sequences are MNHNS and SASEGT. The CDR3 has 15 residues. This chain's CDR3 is CASSEAVSGRNEQFF. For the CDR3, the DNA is TGTGCCAGCAGTGAAGCGGTTAGCGGGAGGAATGAGCAGTTCTTC.

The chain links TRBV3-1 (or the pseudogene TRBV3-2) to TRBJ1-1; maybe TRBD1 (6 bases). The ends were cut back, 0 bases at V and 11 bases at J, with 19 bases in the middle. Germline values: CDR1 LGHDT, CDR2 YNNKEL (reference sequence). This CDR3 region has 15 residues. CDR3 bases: TGTGCCAGCAGCCAAGATCCGGACGGGGGGGCCTGGGCTTTCTTT. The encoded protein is CASSQDPDGGAWAFF.

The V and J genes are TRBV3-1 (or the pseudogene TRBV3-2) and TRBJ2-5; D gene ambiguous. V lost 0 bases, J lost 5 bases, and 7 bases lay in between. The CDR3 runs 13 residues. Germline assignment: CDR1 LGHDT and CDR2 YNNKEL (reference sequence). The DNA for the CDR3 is TGTGCCAGCAGCCAAGACGGGTGGGAGACCCAGTACTTC. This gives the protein CASSQDGWETQYF.

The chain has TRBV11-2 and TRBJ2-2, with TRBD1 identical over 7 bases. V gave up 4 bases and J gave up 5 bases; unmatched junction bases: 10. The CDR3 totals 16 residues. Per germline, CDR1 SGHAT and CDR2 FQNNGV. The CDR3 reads CASSWSRDSLTGELFF. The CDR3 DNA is TGTGCCAGCAGCTGGTCCCGGGACAGTCTGACCGGGGAGCTGTTTTTT. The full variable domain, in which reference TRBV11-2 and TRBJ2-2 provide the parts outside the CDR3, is EAGVAQSPRYKIIEKRQSVAFWCNPISGHATLYWYQQILGQGPKLLIQFQNNGVVDDSQLPKDRFSAERLKGVDSTLKIQPAKLEDSAVYLCASSWSRDSLTGELFFGEGSRLTVL.

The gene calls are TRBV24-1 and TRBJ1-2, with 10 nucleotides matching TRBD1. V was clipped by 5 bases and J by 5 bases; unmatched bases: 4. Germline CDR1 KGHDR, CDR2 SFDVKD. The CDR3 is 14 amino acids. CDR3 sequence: CATSARQGAYGYTF. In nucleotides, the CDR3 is TGTGCCACCAGTGCGCGACAGGGGGCTTATGGCTACACCTTC.

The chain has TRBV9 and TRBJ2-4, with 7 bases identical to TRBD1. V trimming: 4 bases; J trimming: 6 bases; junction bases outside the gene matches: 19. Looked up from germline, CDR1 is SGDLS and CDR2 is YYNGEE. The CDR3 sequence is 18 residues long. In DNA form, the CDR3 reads TGTGCCAGCAGCCCCGAGACTCGAACCGGGACAGAGTCAAACATTCAGTACTTC. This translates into CASSPETRTGTESNIQYF.

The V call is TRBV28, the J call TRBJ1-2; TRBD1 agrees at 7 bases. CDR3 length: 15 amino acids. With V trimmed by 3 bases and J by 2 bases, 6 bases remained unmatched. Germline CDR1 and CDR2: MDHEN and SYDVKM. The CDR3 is CASSFGTATNYGYTF. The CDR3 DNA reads TGTGCCAGCAGTTTTGGGACAGCGACCAACTATGGCTACACCTTC.

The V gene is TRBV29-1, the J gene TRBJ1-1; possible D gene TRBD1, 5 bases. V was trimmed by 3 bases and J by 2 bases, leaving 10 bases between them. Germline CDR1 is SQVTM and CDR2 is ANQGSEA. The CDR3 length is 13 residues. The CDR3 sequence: CSVDVRANTEAFF. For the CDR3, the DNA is TGCAGCGTTGATGTCAGGGCTAACACTGAAGCTTTCTTT.

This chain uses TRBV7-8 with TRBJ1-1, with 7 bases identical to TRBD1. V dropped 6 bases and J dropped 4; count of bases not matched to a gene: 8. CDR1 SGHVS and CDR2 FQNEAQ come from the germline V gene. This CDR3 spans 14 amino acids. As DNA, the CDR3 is TGTGCCAGCAGATTAACAGGGGCGGGCACTGAAGCTTTCTTT. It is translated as CASRLTGAGTEAFF.

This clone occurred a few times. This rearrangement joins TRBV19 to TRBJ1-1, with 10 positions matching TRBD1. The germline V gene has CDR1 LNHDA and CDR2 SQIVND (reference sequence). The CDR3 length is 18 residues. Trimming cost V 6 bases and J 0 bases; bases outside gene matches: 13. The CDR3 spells CASSPRGQGRSLNTEAFF. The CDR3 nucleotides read TGTGCCAGTAGCCCCCGGGGACAGGGGAGGTCCTTGAACACTGAAGCTTTCTTT.

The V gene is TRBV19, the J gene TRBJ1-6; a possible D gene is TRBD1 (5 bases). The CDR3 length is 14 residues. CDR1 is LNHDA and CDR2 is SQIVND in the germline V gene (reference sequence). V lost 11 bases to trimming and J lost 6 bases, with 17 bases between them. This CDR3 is CASAGFRFNSPLHF. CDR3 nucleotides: TGTGCCTCGGCAGGGTTTCGTTTTAATTCACCCCTCCACTTT.

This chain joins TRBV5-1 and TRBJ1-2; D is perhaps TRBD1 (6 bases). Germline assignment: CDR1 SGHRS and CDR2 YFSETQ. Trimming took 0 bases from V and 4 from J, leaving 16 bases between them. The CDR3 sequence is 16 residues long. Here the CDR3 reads CASSLDGARGFYGYTF. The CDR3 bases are TGCGCCAGCAGCTTGGACGGGGCCAGGGGTTTCTATGGCTACACCTTC.

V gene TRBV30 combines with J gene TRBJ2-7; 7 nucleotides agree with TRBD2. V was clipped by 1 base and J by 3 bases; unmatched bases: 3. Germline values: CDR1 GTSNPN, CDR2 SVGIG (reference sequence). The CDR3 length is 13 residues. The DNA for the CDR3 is TGTGCCTGGAGTGGGGGAGGGGTCTACGAGCAGTACTTC. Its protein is CAWSGGGVYEQYF.

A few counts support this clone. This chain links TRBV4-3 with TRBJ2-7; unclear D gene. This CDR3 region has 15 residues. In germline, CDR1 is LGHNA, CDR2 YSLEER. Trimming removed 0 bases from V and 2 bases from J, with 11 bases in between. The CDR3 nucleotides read TGCGCCAGCAGCCAAGATAAGCACAGAACCTACGAGCAGTACTTC. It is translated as CASSQDKHRTYEQYF.

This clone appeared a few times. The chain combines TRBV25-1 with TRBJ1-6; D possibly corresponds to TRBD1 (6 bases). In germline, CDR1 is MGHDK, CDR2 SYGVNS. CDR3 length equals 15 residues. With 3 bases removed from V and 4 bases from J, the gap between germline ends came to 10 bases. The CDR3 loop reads CASSEPGEYNSPLHF. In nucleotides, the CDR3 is TGTGCCAGCAGTGAGCCAGGGGAATATAATTCACCCCTCCACTTT.